This passage covers 3 T cell receptor beta chains from one sample sequenced in a study of control samples from healthy donors and cancer patients. Sequencing used immunoSEQ multiplex PCR; TCRdb keeps in-frame clones, though not all of them. The sample holds 150,000 to 200,000 clones, 94% seen once. Source material: blood. These receptors were obtained from a woman aged 18-29 years in good health.

This chain connects TRBV7-2 to TRBJ2-4, with D possibly TRBD2 on 6 matching bases. The ends were cut back, 0 bases at V and 1 base at J, with 16 bases in the middle. Germline V lookup: CDR1 SGHTA, CDR2 FQGNSA. This CDR3 spans 18 amino acids. The CDR3 sequence: CASSLAGGGRGAKNIQYF. CDR3 nucleotides: TGTGCCAGCAGCTTAGCGGGGGGAGGTCGAGGGGCCAAAAACATTCAGTACTTC.

V and J are TRBV7-9 and TRBJ2-3; D is possibly TRBD1 (6 bases). CDR3 length: 14 residues. The germline V gene has CDR1 SEHNR and CDR2 FQNEAQ (reference sequence). Trimming pared 3 bases from V and 5 bases from J, leaving 12 bases between. Here the CDR3 DNA reads TGTGCCAGCAGCTTGGGGGCAGGGAAAGATACGCAGTATTTT. As protein: CASSLGAGKDTQYF. Supplemented by reference TRBV7-9 and TRBJ2-3, the full variable domain reads DTGVSQNPRHKITKRGQNVTFRCDPISEHNRLYWYRQTLGQGPEFLTYFQNEAQLEKSRLLSDRFSAERPKGSFSTLEIQRTEQGDSAMYLCASSLGAGKDTQYFGPGTRLTVL.

CDR3 in amino acids: CSAKSPPDGYTF. The CDR3 region has the DNA TGCAGCGCCAAATCCCCTCCCGATGGCTACACCTTC. This rearrangement joins TRBV29-1 to TRBJ1-2; unclear D gene. The length of the CDR3 is 12 residues. From germline, CDR1 is SQVTM and CDR2 ANQGSEA. V dropped 7 bases and J dropped 6 bases, with 15 bases sitting between them.